Presented here are 27 T cell receptor beta chains from one specimen sequenced in a study of radiotherapy plus CTLA-4 blockade in lung cancer. TCRdb's copy holds only in-frame clones and misses some; the assay was immunoSEQ multiplex PCR. The top ten hold 4.5% to 5% of the sample, which has about 99,000 clones, roughly 88% seen once. The sequencing here drew on peripheral blood, taken from a patient treated with radiotherapy plus ipilimumab. The receptors originated from a human donor with non-small cell lung cancer that progressed on radiotherapy plus ipilimumab.

The chain employs TRBV5-4 and TRBJ2-7; 8 bases align to TRBD2. The CDR3 runs 16 residues. With V trimmed by 4 bases and J by 4 bases, 13 bases remained unmatched. Per the germline V gene, CDR1 is SGHNT and CDR2 is YYREEE (reference sequence). CDR3 protein: CASSPAGGGGLYEQYF. DNA for the CDR3: TGTGCCAGCAGCCCCGCCGGGGGCGGGGGGTTATACGAGCAGTACTTC.

The chain uses TRBV7-6 and TRBJ2-1, with 7 bases identical to TRBD2. The CDR3 is 14 amino acids. Germline V lookup: CDR1 SGHVS, CDR2 FNYEAQ. With 5 bases clipped from V and 7 bases from J, the junction kept 8 bases outside the gene matches. In DNA form, the CDR3 reads TGTGCCAGCAGCCTCGGTTGGCGGGGGAATGAGCAGTTCTTC. It yields the protein CASSLGWRGNEQFF. The full variable domain, in which reference TRBV7-6 and TRBJ2-1 provide the parts outside the CDR3, is GAGVSQSPRYKVTKRGQDVALRCDPISGHVSLYWYRQALGQGPEFLTYFNYEAQQDKSGLPNDRFSAERPEGSISTLTIQRTEQRDSAMYRCASSLGWRGNEQFFGPGTRLTVL.

The chain employs TRBV4-2 and TRBJ2-7; D is tentatively TRBD1 or TRBD2 (5 bases each). CDR3 length equals 14 residues. Deletions cut 2 bases from V and 7 bases from J, with 15 bases between. Germline CDR1 is LGHNA and CDR2 is YNFKEQ. The chain's CDR3 is CASSQPGTAREQYF. The CDR3 DNA is TGTGCCAGCAGCCAACCTGGGACCGCGAGGGAGCAGTACTTC.

The V gene is TRBV13, the J gene TRBJ2-3; TRBD2 agrees at 13 bases. The CDR3 sequence is 16 residues long. The trim removed 5 bases at V and 2 bases at J, leaving 4 bases unmatched. Looked up from germline, CDR1 is PRHDT and CDR2 is FYEKMQ (reference sequence). The chain's CDR3 is CASSIGTSGTTDTQYF. CDR3 DNA: TGTGCCAGCAGCATCGGGACTAGCGGGACCACAGATACGCAGTATTTT. The whole variable domain, filled in from reference TRBV13 and TRBJ2-3, reads AAGVIQSPRHLIKEKRETATLKCYPIPRHDTVYWYQQGPGQDPQFLISFYEKMQSDKGSIPDRFSAQQFSDYHSELNMSSLELGDSALYFCASSIGTSGTTDTQYFGPGTRLTVL.

This clone was seen only a few times. The J gene is TRBJ1-2, the V gene TRBV6-6; D gene uncertain. V lost 5 bases and J lost 2, with 6 bases in between. CDR1 is MNHNY and CDR2 is SVGAGI in the germline V gene (reference sequence). This CDR3 region has 12 residues. DNA of the CDR3: TGTGCCAGCAGTGGACGGAACTATGGCTACACCTTC. Amino acid sequence: CASSGRNYGYTF.

CDR3 DNA: TGTGCCAGCAGCGTTCTCGTAGGGACAGCGAACACCGGGGAGCTGTTTTTT. Translated: CASSVLVGTANTGELFF. The rearrangement uses TRBV9 and TRBJ2-2; 7 bases fit TRBD1. The CDR3 runs to 17 residues. Unmatched junction bases numbered 7, after V lost 2 bases and J lost 0 bases. CDR1 SGDLS and CDR2 YYNGEE come from the germline V gene. Together with reference TRBV9 and TRBJ2-2, the CDR3 gives the full variable domain: DSGVTQTPKHLITATGQRVTLRCSPRSGDLSVYWYQQSLDQGLQFLIQYYNGEERAKGNILERFSAQQFPDLHSELNLSSLELGDSALYFCASSVLVGTANTGELFFGEGSRLTVL.

The V gene is TRBV6-1, the J gene TRBJ1-2, with D unresolved. Germline loops: CDR1 MNHNS, CDR2 SASEGT. The V gene lost 3 bases and the J gene lost 2 bases, with 7 bases spanning the gap. The CDR3 spans 13 residues. CDR3 nucleotides: TGTGCCAGCAGTGAGAACAGAAACTATGGCTACACCTTC. Its translation is CASSENRNYGYTF.

In its sample, this clone was seen once. This chain uses TRBV11-2 with TRBJ2-3; TRBD2 aligns across 7 bases. This CDR3 region has 14 residues. The V gene end was trimmed by 6 bases and the J gene end by 4 bases; junction bases not matched to a gene: 7. Germline-derived CDR1 and CDR2 are SGHAT and FQNNGV. The CDR3, as DNA: TGTGCCAGCAGGGTAACTAGCGCGTCAGATACGCAGTATTTT. This encodes CASRVTSASDTQYF.

V gene TRBV14 combines with J gene TRBJ2-3; TRBD2 matches at 8 bases. CDR1 is SGHDN, CDR2 FVKESK, per germline. This CDR3 has 16 residues. J gave up 2 bases and V 4 bases, and 8 bases lay outside the gene matches. The CDR3 reads CASSPQGSGVTDTQYF. The DNA of the CDR3 is TGTGCCAGCAGCCCCCAAGGTAGCGGGGTCACAGATACGCAGTATTTT.

J is TRBJ2-3 and V is TRBV9; 12 bases align to TRBD2. The CDR3 length is 17 residues. With V trimmed by 3 bases and J by 3 bases, 8 bases remained unmatched. Per germline, CDR1 SGDLS and CDR2 YYNGEE. CDR3 in amino acids: CASSARLAGEGTDTQYF. As DNA, the CDR3 is TGTGCCAGCAGCGCAAGACTAGCGGGAGAGGGGACAGATACGCAGTATTTT.

To note about this clone: Germline and junction disagree at one end, which may indicate a read error. The rearrangement uses TRBV27 and TRBJ2-1; a weak D match, TRBD2 (7 bases). The germline V gene encodes CDR1 MNHEY and CDR2 SMNVEV (reference sequence). The CDR3 is 14 amino acids. The DNA for the CDR3 is TGTGCCTGCAGTCAGATGCGGGGGCGCGGGGAGCAGTTCTTC. This codes for CACSQMRGRGEQFF.

The rearrangement uses TRBV5-1 and TRBJ2-3; TRBD2 aligns across 9 bases. J was trimmed by 6 bases and V by 0 bases; bases with no gene match: 2. The germline V gene encodes CDR1 SGHRS and CDR2 YFSETQ. There are 14 residues in the CDR3. The CDR3 sequence is CASSLVAGEDTQYF. The CDR3 DNA sequence: TGCGCCAGCAGCTTGGTAGCGGGAGAGGATACGCAGTATTTT.

The chain joins TRBV7-8 to TRBJ1-5; 8 bases line up with TRBD1. This CDR3 is built from 16 residues. CDR1 is SGHVS and CDR2 is FQNEAQ in the germline V gene. Trimming took 1 base from V and 3 from J; bases not matched to a gene: 5. The CDR3 DNA is TGTGCCAGCAGCTTAGTAAGGGACAGGCTCAATCAGCCCCAGCATTTT. This sequence encodes CASSLVRDRLNQPQHF.

The genes are TRBV5-1 and TRBJ2-7; weak D call: TRBD1 (6 bases). Trimming shortened V by 4 bases and J by 4 bases, and 12 bases separated the two germline ends. Germline V gene lookup returns CDR1 SGHRS and CDR2 YFSETQ. CDR3 length: 13 residues. In DNA, the CDR3 is TGCGCCAGCAGCAAGGACGGACAGTACGAGCAGTACTTC. Its protein is CASSKDGQYEQYF.

The chain employs TRBV15 and TRBJ2-3, with D hard to call. The germline CDR1 and CDR2 sequences are LNHNV and YYDKDF (reference sequence). The CDR3 contains 16 residues. V was clipped by 7 bases and J by 0 bases, with 17 bases between them. The CDR3 region is CATTNIAKGSTDTQYF. CDR3 nucleotides: TGTGCCACCACCAATATAGCAAAGGGAAGCACAGATACGCAGTATTTT.

The J gene is TRBJ1-4, the V gene TRBV2, with TRBD1 matching 7 bases. Trimming at V came to 4 bases and at J to 3 bases, leaving 5 bases not matched to a gene. The CDR3 has 15 amino acids. Germline CDR1 reads SNHLY; CDR2 reads FYNNEI. Here the CDR3 reads CASSASGTANEKLFF. CDR3 sequence (DNA): TGTGCCAGCAGTGCGAGCGGGACAGCTAATGAAAAACTGTTTTTT.

The chain couples TRBV2 to TRBJ2-5, with D possibly TRBD1 on 6 matching bases. Trimming shortened V by 6 bases and J by 2 bases, and 10 bases separated the two germline ends. The germline CDR1 and CDR2 sequences are SNHLY and FYNNEI. The CDR3 is 13 residues long. Written as DNA, the CDR3 is TGTGCCAGCAGCCGGACAGAACAAGAGACCCAGTACTTC. Translated, it gives CASSRTEQETQYF.

The chain couples TRBV7-9 to TRBJ2-1, with 8 bases identical to TRBD2. The CDR3 totals 15 residues. With V trimmed by 4 bases and J by 5 bases, 7 bases remained unmatched. Germline assignment: CDR1 SEHNR and CDR2 FQNEAQ (reference sequence). CDR3 in amino acids: CASSSGGPRDNEQFF. The CDR3 DNA sequence: TGTGCCAGCAGCTCGGGAGGGCCTAGGGACAATGAGCAGTTCTTC.

V is TRBV15 and J is TRBJ2-5; D may be TRBD2 (6 bases). The CDR3 length is 15 residues. CDR1 is LNHNV, CDR2 YYDKDF, per germline (reference sequence). V shed 3 bases and J shed 2 bases, with 13 bases lying between them. CDR3 sequence (DNA): TGTGCCACCAGCAGTCCTTCGGGGACTCAAGAGACCCAGTACTTC. Protein sequence: CATSSPSGTQETQYF.

This clone was seen a handful of times. The V call is TRBV5-1, the J call TRBJ2-7; D is unresolved. The CDR3 is 14 residues long. The V and J ends lost 0 bases and 6 bases respectively, with 13 bases between them. The V gene's germline CDR1 is SGHRS and CDR2 YFSETQ. The CDR3 nucleotides are TGCGCCAGCAGCTTGGCCATGGGCTCTGGCGAGCAGTACTTC. Amino acids: CASSLAMGSGEQYF.

The chain couples TRBV10-1 to TRBJ2-1; TRBD2 matches at 7 bases. Per germline, CDR1 WNHNN and CDR2 SYGVQD (reference sequence). J lost 5 bases, V lost 4 bases, and 5 bases had no gene match. This CDR3 contains 14 residues. CDR3 amino acids: CASSASGLHNEQFF. In DNA, the CDR3 is TGCGCCAGCAGTGCTAGCGGCCTTCACAATGAGCAGTTCTTC.

V is TRBV19 and J is TRBJ2-1; D might be TRBD1 (6 bases). Germline CDR1 LNHDA, CDR2 SQIVND (reference sequence). The CDR3 is 11 residues long. Trimming removed 3 bases at V and 9 bases at J, with 6 bases between. The CDR3 coding sequence is TGTGCCAGTAGTATCAGGGGTGAGCAGTTCTTC. It is translated as CASSIRGEQFF.

The chain joins TRBV6-9 to TRBJ1-1; a weak D match, TRBD1 (5 bases). Germline loops: CDR1 MNHGY, CDR2 SVAAGI. V lost 6 bases, J lost 6 bases, and 14 bases lay in between. The CDR3 has 13 amino acids. This CDR3 is CASRRGTAAEAFF. CDR3 coding DNA: TGTGCCAGCAGGCGAGGGACCGCCGCTGAAGCTTTCTTT.

This chain uses TRBV7-2 with TRBJ1-5, with D tentatively TRBD1 (6 bases). This CDR3 has 16 residues. The V and J ends lost 1 base and 11 bases respectively, with 21 bases between them. Looked up from germline, CDR1 is SGHTA and CDR2 is FQGNSA. CDR3 sequence reads: CASSLGRGRGRETQHF. CDR3 nucleotide sequence: TGTGCCAGCAGCTTAGGTAGAGGCAGGGGTCGTGAGACCCAGCATTTT.

V usage is TRBV5-1 and J usage is TRBJ2-7, with TRBD2 as a possible D gene (5 bases). The CDR3 spans 14 residues. V dropped 4 bases and J dropped 2 bases, with 13 bases sitting between them. CDR1 SGHRS and CDR2 YFSETQ come from the germline V gene. CDR3 sequence reads: CASSPPSRPYEQYF. DNA for the CDR3: TGCGCCAGCAGCCCCCCTAGCCGCCCCTACGAGCAGTACTTC.

CDR3 bases: TGTGCCATCAGCCCCGGGACAGGGGTCTACGAGCAGTACTTC. Amino acids: CAISPGTGVYEQYF. The rearrangement links TRBV10-3 to TRBJ2-7; TRBD1 matches 10 bases. Germline CDR1 ENHRY, CDR2 SYGVKD. The trim removed 6 bases at V and 3 bases at J, leaving 5 bases unmatched. The CDR3 runs to 14 residues.

The chain uses TRBV2 and TRBJ2-7; D unresolved. The CDR3 loop spans 18 amino acids. Germline V CDR1 and CDR2: SNHLY, FYNNEI. V was trimmed by 5 bases and J by 0 bases, leaving 23 bases between them. As DNA, the CDR3 is TGTGCCAGCAGTCCGGTCGGATCCCCGGTGCCCCCCTCCTACGAGCAGTACTTC. Translated: CASSPVGSPVPPSYEQYF.